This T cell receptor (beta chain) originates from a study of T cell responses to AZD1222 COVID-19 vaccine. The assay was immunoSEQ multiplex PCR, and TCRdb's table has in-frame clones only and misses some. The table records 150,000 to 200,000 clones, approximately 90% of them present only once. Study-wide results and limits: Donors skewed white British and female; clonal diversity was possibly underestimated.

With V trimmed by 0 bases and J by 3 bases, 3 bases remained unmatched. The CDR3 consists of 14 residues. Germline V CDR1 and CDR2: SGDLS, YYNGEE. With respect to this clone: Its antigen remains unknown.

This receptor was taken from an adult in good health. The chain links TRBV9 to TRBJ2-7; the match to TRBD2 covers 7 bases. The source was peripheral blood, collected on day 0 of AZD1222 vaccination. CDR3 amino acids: CASSVAGGGYEQYF. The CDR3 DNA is TGTGCCAGCAGCGTAGCGGGAGGTGGCTACGAGCAGTACTTC.